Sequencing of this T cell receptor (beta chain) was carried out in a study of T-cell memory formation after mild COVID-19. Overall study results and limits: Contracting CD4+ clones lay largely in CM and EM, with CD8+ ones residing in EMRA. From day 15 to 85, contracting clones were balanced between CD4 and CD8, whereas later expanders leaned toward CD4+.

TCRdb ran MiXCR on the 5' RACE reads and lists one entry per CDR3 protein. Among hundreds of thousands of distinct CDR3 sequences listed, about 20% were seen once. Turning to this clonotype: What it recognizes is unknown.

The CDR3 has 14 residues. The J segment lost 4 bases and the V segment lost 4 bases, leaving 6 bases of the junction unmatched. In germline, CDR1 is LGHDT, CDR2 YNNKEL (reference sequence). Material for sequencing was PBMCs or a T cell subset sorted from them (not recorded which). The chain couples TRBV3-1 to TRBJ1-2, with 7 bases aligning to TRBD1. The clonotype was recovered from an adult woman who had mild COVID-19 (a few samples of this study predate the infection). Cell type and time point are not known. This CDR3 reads CASSPGTDPYGYTF. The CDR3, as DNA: TGTGCCAGCAGCCCCGGGACAGACCCCTATGGCTACACCTTC.